Shown below are 10 T cell receptor beta chains from a single sample sequenced in a study of early T cells in non-severe SARS-CoV-2 infection. TCRdb used MiXCR to reprocess the 5' RACE reads, holding one entry per CDR3 protein. Of tens of thousands of distinct CDR3 sequences listed, around 4.5% were seen once; the top ten hold less than 6%. Source: whole blood, taken at baseline. The receptor set was obtained from an adult who was a healthcare worker with PCR-confirmed SARS-CoV-2 infection or an uninfected control (not recorded which).

This chain links TRBV12-5 with TRBJ2-1; 8 bases fit TRBD1. With 1 base clipped from V and 0 bases from J, the junction kept 5 bases outside the gene matches. Germline V gene lookup returns CDR1 LGHNT and CDR2 FRNRAP. The CDR3 sequence is 17 residues long. The CDR3 region is CASGLGRTGSSYNEQFF. CDR3 nucleotides: TGTGCTAGTGGTTTGGGACGGACAGGGAGCTCCTACAATGAGCAGTTCTTC. Full variable domain (missing parts from reference TRBV12-5 and TRBJ2-1): DARVTQTPRHKVTEMGQEVTMRCQPILGHNTVFWYRQTMMQGLELLAYFRNRAPLDDSGMPKDRFSAEMPDATLATLKIQPSEPRDSAVYFCASGLGRTGSSYNEQFFGPGTRLTVL.

The table lists this clonotype with many counts. The rearrangement links TRBV12-3 or TRBV12-4 to TRBJ2-7; TRBD1 aligns across 9 bases. V was pared by 5 bases and J by 2 bases, with 7 bases of the junction left unmatched. This CDR3 has 15 residues. The chain's CDR3 is CASSPRTGETYEQYF. The CDR3 coding sequence is TGTGCCAGCAGTCCCCGGACAGGGGAGACCTACGAGCAGTACTTC.

Only a few counts were recorded for this clonotype. V and J are TRBV5-1 and TRBJ2-7; perhaps TRBD1 as D (6 bases). This CDR3 region has 14 residues. The germline V gene encodes CDR1 SGHRS and CDR2 YFSETQ. V lost 4 bases and J 3 bases, leaving 14 bases between the germline ends. The CDR3 spells CASSATLQGYEQYF. CDR3 DNA: TGCGCCAGCAGCGCAACCTTACAGGGCTACGAGCAGTACTTC.

This clonotype was counted at least ten times. The genes are TRBV11-2 and TRBJ2-6; D gene uncertain. Germline V gives CDR1 SGHAT, CDR2 FQNNGV. With 0 bases removed from V and 5 bases from J, the gap between germline ends came to 11 bases. CDR3 length: 16 amino acids. CDR3 nucleotides: TGTGCCAGCAGCTTAGATCGTTTAGCTCGGGCCAACGTCCTGACTTTC. This translates into CASSLDRLARANVLTF. The entire variable domain, with the rest obtained from reference TRBV11-2 and TRBJ2-6, is as follows: EAGVAQSPRYKIIEKRQSVAFWCNPISGHATLYWYQQILGQGPKLLIQFQNNGVVDDSQLPKDRFSAERLKGVDSTLKIQPAKLEDSAVYLCASSLDRLARANVLTFGAGSRLTVL.

The genes are TRBV7-6 and TRBJ2-5; the D is unclear. This CDR3 has 12 amino acids. Per the germline V gene, CDR1 is SGHVS and CDR2 is FNYEAQ. V gave up 3 bases and J gave up 2 bases, with 4 bases separating them. The CDR3 sequence is CASSFRQETQYF. DNA of the CDR3: TGTGCCAGCAGCTTTCGGCAAGAGACCCAGTACTTC.

Many counts were recorded for this clonotype. This rearrangement joins TRBV6-5 to TRBJ2-7, with 10 bases fitting TRBD2. The length of the CDR3 is 15 residues. Losses at the gene ends were 2 bases for V and 5 bases for J; bases not matched to a gene: 6. Germline V gene lookup returns CDR1 MNHEY and CDR2 SVGAGI. CDR3 nucleotide sequence: TGTGCCAGCAGTTACGCTAGCGGGAGTTCCGACGAGCAGTACTTC. Its translation is CASSYASGSSDEQYF.

At least ten counts were recorded for this clonotype. V and J are TRBV29-1 and TRBJ1-1; the D is unclear. The CDR3 contains 11 residues. Trimming removed 4 bases from V and 5 bases from J, with 8 bases in between. Per the germline V gene, CDR1 is SQVTM and CDR2 is ANQGSEA. The CDR3 DNA follows: TGCAGCGTTGGGCCCCCGACTGAAGCTTTCTTT. Translated, it gives CSVGPPTEAFF.

This clonotype was observed many times. The chain couples TRBV7-3 to TRBJ2-1, with 8 nucleotides matching TRBD1. Germline V gives CDR1 SGHTA, CDR2 FQGTGA. J gave up 7 bases and V 0 bases, and 2 bases lay outside the gene matches. This CDR3 spans 14 amino acids. The chain's CDR3 is CASSLTRGQNEQFF. As DNA, the CDR3 is TGTGCCAGCAGCTTAACCAGGGGGCAGAATGAGCAGTTCTTC.

This clonotype was counted ten times or more. The CDR3 region is CASRPVGLGNEQFF. In nucleotides, the CDR3 is TGTGCCTCCCGCCCGGTAGGCTTAGGCAATGAGCAGTTCTTC. J is TRBJ2-1 and V is TRBV6-2 or TRBV6-3; D uncertain. Per the germline V gene, CDR1 is MNHEY and CDR2 is SVGEGT. Trimming pared 11 bases from V and 6 bases from J, leaving 20 bases between. The CDR3 length is 14 residues.

This clonotype was recorded at least ten times. This chain joins TRBV7-8 and TRBJ2-5; TRBD1 is a possible D gene (6 bases). Trimming took off 3 bases at V and 4 bases at J, with 27 bases between the two ends. Germline V lookup: CDR1 SGHVS, CDR2 FQNEAQ. There are 19 residues in the CDR3. CDR3: CASSFSPVGAAISGETQYF. Here the CDR3 DNA reads TGTGCCAGCAGCTTTAGTCCCGTGGGGGCAGCCATATCGGGAGAGACCCAGTACTTC.